The sequence of this T cell receptor beta chain was determined in a study of OX40 agonist ivuxolimab in advanced cancers. Looking at the study overall: The treatment was a fully human IgG2 OX40 agonist, ivuxolimab.

The method was immunoSEQ multiplex PCR; TCRdb's version includes in-frame clones alone and lacks a portion of them. The sample contains around 23,000 clones, about 79% of which appear only once. This CDR3 has 15 amino acids. V lost 4 bases and J lost 0, with 7 bases in between. Germline V CDR1 and CDR2: MNHNS, SASEGT. This clone was seen once. Specimen: CD4+ or CD8+ T cells sorted from blood, collected in a trial of the OX40 agonist ivuxolimab. The receptor was isolated from an adult with an advanced solid tumor such as melanoma, head and neck, liver or kidney cancer. The genes are TRBV6-1 and TRBJ1-6; D is unclear. The DNA for the CDR3 is TGTGCCAGCAGTGTACAGAGCTCCTATAATTCACCCCTCCACTTT. Amino acids: CASSVQSSYNSPLHF.